This T cell receptor (beta chain) was found in a study of T cell responses to AZD1222 COVID-19 vaccine. Overall study findings and caveats: Donor demographics were predominantly white British with a female majority; clonal diversity may be underestimated.

On this clone: Its target is unknown.

Sequencing was performed with immunoSEQ multiplex PCR; in TCRdb, only in-frame clones are kept and a portion is missing. The sample carries about 140,000 clones, 85% to 95% recorded once. The CDR3 extends over 14 amino acids. The source material was peripheral blood, sampled on day 0 of AZD1222 vaccination. The receptor was isolated from an adult in good health. The chain uses TRBV21-1 and TRBJ1-1; the table's TRBD1 call for D was not verified on the DNA. TRBV21-1 is listed as a pseudogene. CDR3 DNA sequence: TGTGCCAGCAGCATACAGGGGGCTGGCACTGAAGCTTTCTTT. This encodes CASSIQGAGTEAFF.